The text below deals with one T cell receptor beta chain. This clonotype has at least ten counts. Its binding antigen is unknown. Base qualities are not recorded, but no much larger clone differs from it by a single base. Library creation used PCR. Sequencing instrument: Illumina HiSeq 2500. TCR libraries were prepared with molecular barcoding, using unique molecular identifiers to normalize TCRbeta repertoire quantification. The public reads were reanalyzed by TCRdb: fastp trimming at Q25, MiXCR alignment, in-frame beta chains only. Each record represents a unique CDR3 protein, reported with the most common genes and DNA among its rows. Here the sample has about 300,000 distinct CDR3 sequences; around 10% occur a single time. Of the sample, about 8% falls within the top ten clones. The treatment or condition label corresponds to: allogeneic hematopoietic cell transplantation with graft depleted of TCRalphabeta T cells and CD19 B cells. The transplant recipients were children given TCRalphabeta/CD19-depleted allogeneic hematopoietic cell grafts.

These data originate in a study of T-cell reconstitution after alpha-beta-depleted transplantation in children (TCRdb year 2016). Background on the whole study: T-cell immune reconstitution after TCRalphabeta/CD19-depleted allogeneic hematopoietic cell transplantation in children was quantitatively tracked in the study by means of TCR repertoire profiling. General conclusions and limits of the study: About two months after transplant, the apparently early recovery of alphabetaT-cell counts reportedly depended on just several hundred clones that had expanded rapidly and came from non-depleted graft cells. The frequencies of hyperexpanded clones fell over the following months, and after one year, T-cell counts and TCRbeta diversity were mostly attributed to newly produced T cells. The high TCRbeta diversity at day 60 in some patients was ascribed to recipient T cells and intrathymic progenitors that had survived conditioning.

Trimming removed 7 bases from V and 6 bases from J, leaving 21 bases between the germline ends. CDR1 and CDR2 were assigned from the germline V gene as MDHEN and SYDVKM. The CDR3 starts with the cysteine, ends with the phenylalanine, and has 16 residues. CDR3 DNA is the only sequence kept; it has 48 bases, read in frame from the first base. The sequence links TRBV28 to TRBJ1-4; TRBD1 is possibly the D segment (5 matching bases). The sequencing used PBMCs, collected before TCRalphabeta/CD19-depleted stem cell transplant. This TCR was recovered from a boy younger than two with acute myeloid leukemia, due to receive a stem cell transplant. The CDR3 sequence is CASTKRLRGIDEKLFF. Here is the DNA: TGTGCCAGCACCAAAAGGCTACGGGGGATTGATGAAAAACTGTTTTTT.